This T cell receptor (beta chain) was obtained from a study of blood T cell repertoires in COVID-19. Study-level background: Samples representing acute and convalescent COVID-19 were sourced from the United States, Italy and Spain.

This clone was seen more than once but under ten times. Germline V gene sequence: CDR1 MGHDK, CDR2 SYGVNS. Unmatched junction bases numbered 7, after V lost 4 bases and J lost 1 base. The CDR3 covers 15 residues. Clones were sequenced by immunoSEQ multiplex PCR, and TCRdb holds only the in-frame ones, with some missing. Among about 130,000 clones listed, about 86% were seen once. J is TRBJ2-7 and V is TRBV25-1; TRBD1 aligns across 7 bases. The receptor's source is a man aged 45-60 years who had recovered from COVID-19. The sequencing input was PBMCs or T cells enriched from blood (not recorded which). The CDR3 DNA sequence: TGTGCCAGCAGTGCTGGGACAGTGAAATCCTACGAGCAGTACTTC. It yields the protein CASSAGTVKSYEQYF.